A selection of T cell receptor beta chains follows, all from one sample in a study of T cell changes during pregnancy in multiple sclerosis. Sequencing used immunoSEQ multiplex PCR; TCRdb keeps in-frame clones, though not all of them. Of about 120,000 clones detected, around 93% appear once; the ten largest clones hold around 6%. Sample: peripheral blood, taken before pregnancy. Receptors were obtained from a female donor with multiple sclerosis, enrolled in a pregnancy study. Both conserved end residues are part of each CDR3. A D gene is named only where the DNA matches it firmly. Size tells how often a clone was seen (once, few, many) or the class of an expanded clone, and some rows leave it out.

TRBV11-2,TRBJ2-2,.,.,CASKDGGPTGGVTGELFF,TGTGCCAGCAAGGACGGGGGACCCACAGGAGGAGTAACCGGGGAGCTGTTTTTT
TRBV28,TRBJ1-2,.,.,CASIGQRYGYTF,TGTGCCAGCATTGGACAGCGCTATGGCTACACCTTC
TRBV10-3,TRBJ2-3,.,TRBD2,CAISEFTSGRADTQYF,TGTGCCATCAGTGAGTTTACTAGCGGGAGGGCCGATACGCAGTATTTT
TRBV27,TRBJ1-2,.,TRBD1,CASSLTGTYGYTF,TGTGCCAGCAGTTTGACAGGGACCTATGGCTACACCTTC
TRBV4-2,TRBJ2-1,.,TRBD2,CASSRQTSGVYNEQFF,TGTGCCAGCAGCCGACAGACTAGCGGGGTTTACAATGAGCAGTTCTTC
TRBV15,TRBJ2-5,few,.,CATSRHRDYQETQYF,TGTGCCACCAGCAGACACCGGGACTACCAAGAGACCCAGTACTTC
TRBV6-5,TRBJ1-3,.,.,CASTLGGSGNTIYF,TGTGCCAGCACCCTAGGGGGCTCTGGAAACACCATATATTTT
TRBV7-9,TRBJ2-5,.,.,CASSLAAYQETQYF,TGTGCCAGCAGCTTAGCAGCTTACCAAGAGACCCAGTACTTC
TRBV7-3,TRBJ2-5,.,TRBD2,CASSRVAGDQETQYF,TGTGCCAGCAGCCGCGTCGCGGGGGACCAAGAGACCCAGTACTTC
TRBV18,TRBJ2-1,.,.,CASSPDTAIYEQFF,TGTGCCAGCTCACCGGACACGGCAATTTACGAGCAGTTCTTC
TRBV6-1,TRBJ2-5,.,.,CASSGNREGGETQYF,TGTGCCAGCAGTGGGAACAGGGAGGGCGGAGAGACCCAGTACTTC
TRBV7-8,TRBJ2-7,.,.,CASSWGRVEQYF,TGTGCCAGCAGCTGGGGCAGGGTAGAGCAGTACTTC
TRBV5-6,TRBJ1-6,.,.,CASSLGGQNPNSPLHF,TGTGCCAGCAGCTTGGGTGGTCAGAACCCCAATTCACCCCTCCACTTT
TRBV7-8,TRBJ2-5,.,.,CASSLRPGSPLGETQYF,TGTGCCAGCAGCTTAAGGCCCGGGAGTCCCTTGGGAGAGACCCAGTACTTC
TRBV12-2,TRBJ1-1,.,.,CASRLEPVDTEAFF,TGTGCAAGTCGCTTAGAACCGGTGGACACTGAAGCTTTCTTT
TRBV6-6,TRBJ2-3,once,TRBD2,CAGSGRPTDTQYF,TGTGCCGGTAGCGGGAGGCCCACAGATACGCAGTATTTT
TRBV9,TRBJ2-3,once,TRBD2,CASSLDWSSGRKDTQYF,TGTGCCAGCAGCCTCGATTGGAGTAGCGGGAGGAAAGATACGCAGTATTTT
TRBV5-1,TRBJ1-1,.,.,CASSVGLNTEAFF,TGCGCCAGCAGCGTCGGGTTGAACACTGAAGCTTTCTTT
TRBV7-9,TRBJ2-1,.,.,CASSTRDKSSYNEQFF,TGTGCCAGCAGCACCCGGGACAAAAGCTCCTACAATGAGCAGTTCTTC
TRBV9,TRBJ2-7,.,TRBD2,CASSAGTSGEPPYEQYF,TGTGCCAGCAGCGCTGGGACTAGCGGGGAGCCTCCTTACGAGCAGTACTTC
TRBV5-1,TRBJ2-7,.,.,CASSSPGTYEQYF,TGCGCCAGCAGCTCCCCAGGAACCTACGAGCAGTACTTC
TRBV6-1,TRBJ1-5,.,.,CASRQASGQPQHF,TGTGCCAGCAGGCAAGCTTCCGGTCAGCCCCAGCATTTT
TRBV6-5,TRBJ1-4,.,TRBD1,CASRYRGGATNEKLFF,TGTGCCAGCAGATACAGGGGAGGGGCAACTAATGAAAAACTGTTTTTT
TRBV27,TRBJ2-5,.,TRBD2,CASSFIGLIGTSGYQETQYF,TGTGCCAGCAGTTTTATAGGACTAATAGGGACTAGCGGGTACCAAGAGACCCAGTACTTC
TRBV6-5,TRBJ1-2,.,.,CATFSGVRDTF,TGTGCCACTTTTTCAGGGGTCCGTGACACCTTC
TRBV7-2,TRBJ2-3,.,.,CASSRGLRASTDTQYF,TGTGCCAGCAGCCGGGGTCTTCGGGCTAGCACAGATACGCAGTATTTT
TRBV6-4,TRBJ2-7,few,TRBD1,CASSPSQGDEQYF,TGTGCCAGCAGCCCTTCACAGGGGGACGAGCAGTACTTC
TRBV11-3,TRBJ2-1,.,TRBD2,CASSSRLAANNEQFF,TGTGCCAGCAGCAGCAGACTAGCGGCTAACAATGAGCAGTTCTTC
TRBV10-3,TRBJ1-4,few,.,CATRSNNEKLFF,TGTGCCACCCGGTCGAACAATGAAAAACTGTTTTTT
TRBV19,TRBJ2-7,.,TRBD1,CASSTGQGNGYEQYF,TGTGCCAGTAGTACCGGACAGGGGAACGGCTACGAGCAGTACTTC
TRBV6-6,TRBJ2-5,.,TRBD2,CASSYPGTSGGTQYF,TGTGCCAGCAGTTACCCCGGGACTAGTGGGGGGACCCAGTACTTC
TRBV5-8,TRBJ1-1,.,.,CASSSHRRHTEAFF,TGTGCCAGCAGCTCTCACAGGAGACACACTGAAGCTTTCTTT
TRBV18,TRBJ1-5,.,TRBD1,CASSPRGDRGPDQPQHF,TGTGCCAGCTCACCGCGGGGGGACAGGGGACCGGATCAGCCCCAGCATTTT
TRBV29-1,TRBJ2-3,.,TRBD1,CSGRDRVTDTQYF,TGCAGCGGCCGGGACAGGGTCACAGATACGCAGTATTTT
TRBV19,TRBJ1-5,.,.,CASFGGRGNQPQHF,TGTGCCAGTTTCGGCGGGAGGGGCAATCAGCCCCAGCATTTT
TRBV18,TRBJ2-7,.,TRBD1,CASSPQQGQGSYEQYF,TGTGCCAGCTCACCTCAGCAGGGACAGGGATCCTACGAGCAGTACTTC
TRBV5-1,TRBJ2-1,.,TRBD2,CASSLSRGGYNEQFF,TGCGCCAGCAGCTTGTCGCGGGGGGGCTACAATGAGCAGTTCTTC
TRBV7-2,TRBJ2-6,.,TRBD2,CASSPLAGGLGANVLTF,TGTGCCAGCAGCCCTCTAGCGGGGGGGCTCGGGGCCAACGTCCTGACTTTC
TRBV28,TRBJ2-1,.,TRBD2,CASSEGLGQTYNEQFF,TGTGCCAGCAGTGAGGGACTAGGGCAGACATACAATGAGCAGTTCTTC
TRBV7-2,TRBJ2-1,.,TRBD2,CASSRGLAYNEQFF,TGTGCCAGCAGCCGGGGACTAGCTTACAATGAGCAGTTCTTC
TRBV9,TRBJ1-5,.,.,CASSRRKGNQPQHF,TGTGCCAGCAGCCGGAGAAAGGGCAATCAGCCCCAGCATTTT
TRBV19,TRBJ1-5,.,TRBD1,CASSPGTGGNQPQHF,TGTGCCAGTAGTCCAGGGACAGGGGGCAATCAGCCCCAGCATTTT
TRBV6-5,TRBJ2-1,once,.,CASRGAAFYNEQFF,TGTGCCAGCAGAGGAGCGGCCTTCTACAATGAGCAGTTCTTC
TRBV5-1,TRBJ2-3,.,.,CASSSDSGALTDTQYF,TGCGCCAGCAGCTCCGATAGCGGAGCCCTCACAGATACGCAGTATTTT
TRBV9,TRBJ2-5,.,TRBD1,CASSVGTGGEETQYF,TGTGCCAGCAGCGTGGGGACAGGGGGCGAAGAGACCCAGTACTTC
TRBV2,TRBJ2-2,.,TRBD1,CASGRQGNTGELFF,TGTGCCAGCGGAAGACAGGGAAACACCGGGGAGCTGTTTTTT
TRBV10-2,TRBJ2-2,.,TRBD2,CASSPLAGEFTGELFF,TGCGCCAGCAGTCCCCTAGCGGGAGAGTTTACCGGGGAGCTGTTTTTT
TRBV5-1,TRBJ1-3,.,TRBD1,CASSPLGGLSGNTIYF,TGCGCCAGCAGCCCGCTAGGGGGCCTCTCTGGAAACACCATATATTTT
TRBV10-3,TRBJ1-2,.,TRBD1,CAIGIPGQESYGYTF,TGTGCCATCGGGATTCCGGGACAGGAAAGCTATGGCTACACCTTC
TRBV14,TRBJ2-3,.,.,CASSQDIRTDTQYF,TGTGCCAGCAGCCAAGATATCCGCACAGATACGCAGTATTTT
TRBV6-5,TRBJ1-2,.,.,CASSSGLYGYTF,TGTGCCAGCAGTTCAGGACTGTATGGCTACACCTTC
TRBV27,TRBJ2-1,.,TRBD2,CASSSRGATYNEQFF,TGTGCCAGCAGTTCGCGGGGGGCCACCTACAATGAGCAGTTCTTC
TRBV9,TRBJ2-7,.,TRBD1,CASSGGQGALYEQYF,TGTGCCAGCAGCGGGGGACAGGGGGCACTCTACGAGCAGTACTTC
TRBV5-1,TRBJ2-3,.,TRBD2,CASSLGLAGVADTQYF,TGCGCCAGCAGCTTGGGGCTAGCGGGGGTGGCAGATACGCAGTATTTT
TRBV10-3,TRBJ1-4,.,TRBD1,CAIRGTGGNEKLFF,TGTGCCATCAGGGGGACAGGGGGAAATGAAAAACTGTTTTTT
TRBV28,TRBJ2-1,.,TRBD2,CASRGTSGYNEQFF,TGTGCCAGCCGGGGGACTAGCGGTTACAATGAGCAGTTCTTC
TRBV5-4,TRBJ2-7,.,TRBD1,CASSPGGPGSSYEQYF,TGTGCCAGCAGCCCAGGGGGTCCGGGGAGTTCCTACGAGCAGTACTTC